This T cell receptor beta chain derives from a study of blood T cell repertoires in COVID-19. Looking at the study overall: Some COVID-19 samples were acute and others convalescent; all came from the United States, Italy and Spain.

Original methodology: Counts of nucleated cells, estimated from reference gene primer amplification, were obtained. Assay used: immunoSEQ multiplex PCR; TCRdb lists only in-frame clones, some missing. The V and J calls and the clone size are those of that table, but D and trimming were determined from the DNA. This table has around 81,000 clones, around nine tenths appearing once. The CDR3 spans 14 residues. V lost 5 bases to trimming and J lost 8 bases, with 18 bases between them. Per germline, CDR1 SGHAT and CDR2 FQDESV (reference sequence). The chain uses TRBV11-1 and TRBJ1-1; maybe TRBD1 (6 bases). The TCR comes from an elderly woman with acute or convalescent COVID-19. Sample: peripheral blood. The CDR3 DNA reads TGTGCCAGCAGCCCAGGCAGGAGAGGGGGAGAAGCTTTCTTT. This translates into CASSPGRRGGEAFF.